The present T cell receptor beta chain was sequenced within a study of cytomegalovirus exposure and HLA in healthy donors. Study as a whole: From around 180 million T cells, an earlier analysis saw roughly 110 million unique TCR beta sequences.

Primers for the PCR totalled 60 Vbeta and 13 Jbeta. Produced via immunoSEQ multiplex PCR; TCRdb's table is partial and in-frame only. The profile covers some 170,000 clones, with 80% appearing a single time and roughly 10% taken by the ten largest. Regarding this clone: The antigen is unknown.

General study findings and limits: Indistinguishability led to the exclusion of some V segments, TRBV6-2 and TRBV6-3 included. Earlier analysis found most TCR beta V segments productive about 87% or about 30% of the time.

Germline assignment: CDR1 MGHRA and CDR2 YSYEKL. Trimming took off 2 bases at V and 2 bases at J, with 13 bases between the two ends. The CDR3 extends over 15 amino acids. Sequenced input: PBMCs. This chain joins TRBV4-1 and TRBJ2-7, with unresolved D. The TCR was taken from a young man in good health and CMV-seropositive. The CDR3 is CASSQLVSLAYEQYF. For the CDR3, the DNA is TGCGCCAGCAGCCAACTAGTCTCTTTGGCCTACGAGCAGTACTTC.